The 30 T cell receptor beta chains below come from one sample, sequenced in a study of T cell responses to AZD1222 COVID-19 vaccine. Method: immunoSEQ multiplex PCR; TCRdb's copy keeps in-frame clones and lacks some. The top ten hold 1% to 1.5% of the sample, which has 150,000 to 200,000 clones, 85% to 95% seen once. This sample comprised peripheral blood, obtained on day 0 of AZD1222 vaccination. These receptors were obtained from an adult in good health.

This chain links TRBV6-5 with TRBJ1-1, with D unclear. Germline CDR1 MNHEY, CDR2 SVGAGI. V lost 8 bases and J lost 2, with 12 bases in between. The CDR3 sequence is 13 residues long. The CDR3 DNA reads TGTGCCAGCTGGATCACATTTAACACTGAAGCTTTCTTT. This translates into CASWITFNTEAFF.

CDR3 residues: CATSDFSYEQYF. The CDR3 DNA follows: TGTGCCACCAGTGATTTCTCCTACGAGCAGTACTTC. V usage is TRBV24-1 and J usage is TRBJ2-7, with D hard to call. This CDR3 has 12 amino acids. The V gene's germline CDR1 is KGHDR and CDR2 SFDVKD. The V end was cut by 1 base, the J end by 0 bases, with 0 bases between.

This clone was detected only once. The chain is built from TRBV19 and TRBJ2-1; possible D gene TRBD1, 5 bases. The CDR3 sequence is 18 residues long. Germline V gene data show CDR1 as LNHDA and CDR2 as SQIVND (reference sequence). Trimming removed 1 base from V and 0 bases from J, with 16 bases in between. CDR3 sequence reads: CASSIGWGRAASYNEQFF. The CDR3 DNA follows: TGTGCCAGTAGTATAGGCTGGGGCAGGGCGGCCTCCTACAATGAGCAGTTCTTC.

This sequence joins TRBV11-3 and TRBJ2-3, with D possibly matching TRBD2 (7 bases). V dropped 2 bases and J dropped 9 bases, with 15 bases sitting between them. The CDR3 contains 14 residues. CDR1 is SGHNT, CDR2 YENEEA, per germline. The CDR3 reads CASSLLGGRGTQYF. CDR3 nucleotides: TGTGCCAGCAGCTTATTGGGGGGGCGGGGGACGCAGTATTTT.

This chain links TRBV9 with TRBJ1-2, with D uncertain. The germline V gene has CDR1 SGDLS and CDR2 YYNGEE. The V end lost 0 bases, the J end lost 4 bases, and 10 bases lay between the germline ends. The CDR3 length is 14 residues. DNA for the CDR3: TGTGCCAGCAGCGTAGGCCAGAGTTCCTATGGCTACACCTTC. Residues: CASSVGQSSYGYTF.

Here the CDR3 reads CASSLMAMSGTNEKLFF. CDR3 nucleotide sequence: TGCGCCAGCAGCTTGATGGCCATGTCGGGAACTAATGAAAAACTGTTTTTT. V gene TRBV5-1 combines with J gene TRBJ1-4; no definite D call. CDR1 and CDR2 from the germline V gene are SGHRS and YFSETQ. CDR3 size: 17 residues. The V end was cut by 1 base, the J end by 1 base, with 14 bases between.

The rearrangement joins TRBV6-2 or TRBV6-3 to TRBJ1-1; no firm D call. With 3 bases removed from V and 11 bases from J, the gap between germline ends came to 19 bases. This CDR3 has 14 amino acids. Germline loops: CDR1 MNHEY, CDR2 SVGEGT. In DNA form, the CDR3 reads TGTGCCAGCAGTTATGAGGGAACTAAACTGAGGGCTTTCTTT. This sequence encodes CASSYEGTKLRAFF.

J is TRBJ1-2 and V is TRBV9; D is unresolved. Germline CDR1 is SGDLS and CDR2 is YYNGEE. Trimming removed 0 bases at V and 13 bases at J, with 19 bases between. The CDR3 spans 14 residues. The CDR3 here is CASSVGQTQMRCTF. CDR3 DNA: TGTGCCAGCAGCGTAGGGCAGACCCAAATGAGGTGCACCTTC.

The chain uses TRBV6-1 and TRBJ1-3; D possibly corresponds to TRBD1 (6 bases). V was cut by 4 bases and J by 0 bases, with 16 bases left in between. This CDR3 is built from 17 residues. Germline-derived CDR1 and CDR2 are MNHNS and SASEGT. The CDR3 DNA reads TGTGCCAGCAGTGCCCTGACAGGTTCCTCCTCTGGAAACACCATATATTTT. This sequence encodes CASSALTGSSSGNTIYF.

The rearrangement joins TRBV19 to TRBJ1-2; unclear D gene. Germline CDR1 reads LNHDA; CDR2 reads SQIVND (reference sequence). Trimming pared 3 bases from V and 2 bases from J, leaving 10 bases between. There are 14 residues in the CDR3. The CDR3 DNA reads TGTGCCAGTAGTATCAGCACCAGCAACTATGGCTACACCTTC. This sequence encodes CASSISTSNYGYTF.

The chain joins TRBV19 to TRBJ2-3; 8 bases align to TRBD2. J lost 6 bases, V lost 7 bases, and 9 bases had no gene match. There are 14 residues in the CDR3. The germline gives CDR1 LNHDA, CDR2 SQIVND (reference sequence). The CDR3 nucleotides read TGTGCCAGTACGCGGGGGGTCCGTGGGGATACGCAGTATTTT. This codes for CASTRGVRGDTQYF.

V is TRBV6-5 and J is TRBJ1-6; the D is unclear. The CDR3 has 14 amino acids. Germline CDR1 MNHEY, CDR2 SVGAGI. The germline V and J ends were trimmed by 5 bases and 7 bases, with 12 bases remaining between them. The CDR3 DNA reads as TGTGCCAGCAGTAGGGAAGCCCAGAATTCACCCCTCCACTTT. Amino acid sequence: CASSREAQNSPLHF.

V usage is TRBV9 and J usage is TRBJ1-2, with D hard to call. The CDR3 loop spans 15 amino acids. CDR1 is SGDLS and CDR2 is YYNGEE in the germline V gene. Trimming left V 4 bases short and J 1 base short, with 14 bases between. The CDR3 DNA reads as TGTGCCAGCAGCCCGAGACCCGGCGGTAACTATGGCTACACCTTC. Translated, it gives CASSPRPGGNYGYTF.

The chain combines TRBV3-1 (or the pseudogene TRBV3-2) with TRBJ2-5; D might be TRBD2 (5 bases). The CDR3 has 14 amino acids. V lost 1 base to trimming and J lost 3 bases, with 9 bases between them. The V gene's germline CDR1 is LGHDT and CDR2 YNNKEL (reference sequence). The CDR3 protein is CASSQGSGEETQYF. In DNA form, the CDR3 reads TGTGCCAGCAGCCAAGGGTCCGGGGAAGAGACCCAGTACTTC.

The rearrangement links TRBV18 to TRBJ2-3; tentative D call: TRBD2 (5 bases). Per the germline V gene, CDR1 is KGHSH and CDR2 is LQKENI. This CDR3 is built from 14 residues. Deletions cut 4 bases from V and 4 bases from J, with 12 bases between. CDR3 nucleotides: TGTGCCAGCTCACGAGGAGGAACAGCAGATACGCAGTATTTT. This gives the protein CASSRGGTADTQYF.

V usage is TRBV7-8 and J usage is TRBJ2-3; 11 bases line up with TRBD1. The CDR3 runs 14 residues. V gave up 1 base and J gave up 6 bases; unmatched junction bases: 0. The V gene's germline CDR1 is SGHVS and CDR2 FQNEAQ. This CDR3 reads CASSLGTGGDTQYF. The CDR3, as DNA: TGTGCCAGCAGCTTAGGGACAGGGGGCGATACGCAGTATTTT.

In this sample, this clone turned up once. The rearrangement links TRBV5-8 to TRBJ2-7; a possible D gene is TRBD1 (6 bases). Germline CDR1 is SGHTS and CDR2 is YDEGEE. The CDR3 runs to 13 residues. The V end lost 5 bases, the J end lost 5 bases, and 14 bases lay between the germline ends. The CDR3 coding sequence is TGTGCCAGCAGGGCGAGGGGGTCCAACGAGCAGTACTTC. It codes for CASRARGSNEQYF.

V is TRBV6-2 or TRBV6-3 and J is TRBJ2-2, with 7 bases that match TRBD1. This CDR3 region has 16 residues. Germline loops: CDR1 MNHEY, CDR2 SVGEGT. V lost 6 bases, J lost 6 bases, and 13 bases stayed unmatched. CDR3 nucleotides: TGTGCCAGCAGCCGCCTAACAGGGGTGGTTCCCGGGGAGCTGTTTTTT. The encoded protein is CASSRLTGVVPGELFF.

The CDR3 loop reads CASSPMSGGSVGELFF. In DNA form, the CDR3 reads TGTGCCAGCAGCCCCATGTCAGGGGGCAGTGTCGGGGAGCTGTTTTTT. The chain links TRBV7-9 to TRBJ2-2, with 8 bases matching TRBD1. V lost 5 bases, J lost 7 bases, and 12 bases stayed unmatched. Germline CDR1 SEHNR, CDR2 FQNEAQ (reference sequence). This CDR3 has 16 amino acids.

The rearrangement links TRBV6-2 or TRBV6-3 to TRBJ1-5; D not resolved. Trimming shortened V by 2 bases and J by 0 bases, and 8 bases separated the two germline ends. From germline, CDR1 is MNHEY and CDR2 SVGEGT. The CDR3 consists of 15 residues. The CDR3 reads CASSYRDYSNQPQHF. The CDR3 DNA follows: TGTGCCAGCAGTTACAGAGACTATAGCAATCAGCCCCAGCATTTT.

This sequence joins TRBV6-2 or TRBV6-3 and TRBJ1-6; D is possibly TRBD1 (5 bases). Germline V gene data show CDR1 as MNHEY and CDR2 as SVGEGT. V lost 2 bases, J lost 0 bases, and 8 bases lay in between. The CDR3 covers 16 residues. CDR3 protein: CASSYRGSSYNSPLHF. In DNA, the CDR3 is TGTGCCAGCAGTTACAGGGGAAGCTCCTATAATTCACCCCTCCACTTT.

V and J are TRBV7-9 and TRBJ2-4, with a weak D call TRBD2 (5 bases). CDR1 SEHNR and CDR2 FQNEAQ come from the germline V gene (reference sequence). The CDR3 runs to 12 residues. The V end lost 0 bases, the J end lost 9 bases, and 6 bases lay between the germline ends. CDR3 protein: CASSLAEGIQYF. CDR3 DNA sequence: TGTGCCAGCAGCTTAGCCGAGGGCATTCAGTACTTC.

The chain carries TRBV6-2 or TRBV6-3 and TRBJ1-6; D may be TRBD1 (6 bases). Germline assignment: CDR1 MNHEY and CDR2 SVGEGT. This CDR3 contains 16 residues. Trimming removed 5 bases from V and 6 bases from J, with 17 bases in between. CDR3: CASSQTGHQINSPLHF. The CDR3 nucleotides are TGTGCCAGCAGTCAGACAGGCCATCAAATTAATTCACCCCTCCACTTT.

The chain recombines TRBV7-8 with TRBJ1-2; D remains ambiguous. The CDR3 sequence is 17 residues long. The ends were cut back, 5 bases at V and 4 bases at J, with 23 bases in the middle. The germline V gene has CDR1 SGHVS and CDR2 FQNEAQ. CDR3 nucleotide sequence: TGTGCCAGCAGCCCCCACGGGGAGGCGCTGGTAGGCTATGGCTACACCTTC. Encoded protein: CASSPHGEALVGYGYTF.

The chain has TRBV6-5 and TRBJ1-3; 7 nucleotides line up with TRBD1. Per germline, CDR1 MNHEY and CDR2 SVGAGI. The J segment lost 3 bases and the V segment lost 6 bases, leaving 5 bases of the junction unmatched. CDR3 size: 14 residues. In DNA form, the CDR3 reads TGTGCCAGCAGCCCGGGACAGATTGGAAACACCATATATTTT. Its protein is CASSPGQIGNTIYF.

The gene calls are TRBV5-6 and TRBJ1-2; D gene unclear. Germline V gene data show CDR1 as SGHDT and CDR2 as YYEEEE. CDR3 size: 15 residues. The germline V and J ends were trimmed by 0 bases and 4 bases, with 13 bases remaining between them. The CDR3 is CASSLEAGQLYGYTF. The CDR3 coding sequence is TGTGCCAGCAGCTTGGAGGCAGGCCAGCTCTATGGCTACACCTTC.

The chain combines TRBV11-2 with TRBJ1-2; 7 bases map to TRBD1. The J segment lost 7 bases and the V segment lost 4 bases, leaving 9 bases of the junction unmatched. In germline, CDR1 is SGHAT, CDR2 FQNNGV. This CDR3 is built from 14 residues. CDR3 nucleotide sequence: TGTGCCAGCAGCTCGGAGGGGCAGGGGGGTGGCTACACCTTC. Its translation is CASSSEGQGGGYTF.

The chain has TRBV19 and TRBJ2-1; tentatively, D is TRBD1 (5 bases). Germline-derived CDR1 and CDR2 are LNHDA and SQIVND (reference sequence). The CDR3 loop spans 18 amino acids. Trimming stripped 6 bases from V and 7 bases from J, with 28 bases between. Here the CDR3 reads CASSVTHRFHWSMNEQFF. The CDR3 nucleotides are TGTGCCAGTAGCGTAACCCACAGGTTTCATTGGAGTATGAATGAGCAGTTCTTC. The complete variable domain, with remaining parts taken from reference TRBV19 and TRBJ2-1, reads DGGITQSPKYLFRKEGQNVTLSCEQNLNHDAMYWYRQDPGQGLRLIYYSQIVNDFQKGDIAEGYSVSREKKESFPLTVTSAQKNPTAFYLCASSVTHRFHWSMNEQFFGPGTRLTVL.

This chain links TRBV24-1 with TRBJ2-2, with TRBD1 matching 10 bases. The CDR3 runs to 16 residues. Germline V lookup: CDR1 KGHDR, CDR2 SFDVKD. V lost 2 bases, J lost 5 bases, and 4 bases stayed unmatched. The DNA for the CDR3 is TGTGCCACCAGTGATTCCGGGACAGGGGTAACCGGGGAGCTGTTTTTT. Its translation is CATSDSGTGVTGELFF.

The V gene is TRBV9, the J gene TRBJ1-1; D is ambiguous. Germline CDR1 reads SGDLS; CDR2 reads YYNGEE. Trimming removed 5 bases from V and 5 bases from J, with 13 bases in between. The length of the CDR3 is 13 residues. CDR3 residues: CASSLTQRTEAFF. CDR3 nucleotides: TGTGCCAGCAGTTTGACACAGCGAACTGAAGCTTTCTTT.